Listed below are T cell receptor beta chains from one sample, sequenced in a study of blood T cell repertoires in COVID-19. Measured with immunoSEQ multiplex PCR; TCRdb has only the in-frame clones, and not every one. The table shows 210,000 or so clones, with around 75% occurring only once. Source material: peripheral blood. The receptors derive from a human donor in a cohort sampled during active COVID-19. Both conserved end residues are part of each CDR3. The order of the fields is D gene, V gene, clone size, J gene, CDR3 protein, CDR3 DNA. The D gene is left open where the match is weak. Expanded clones get a size class; other rows say once, few or many, or leave the size out.

D gene: TRBD2
V gene: TRBV14
clone size: -
J gene: TRBJ2-7
CDR3 protein: CASSLTSSGSREQYF
CDR3 DNA: TGTGCCAGCAGCTTAACTTCTAGCGGGAGCCGCGAGCAGTACTTC

D gene: -
V gene: TRBV7-8
clone size: -
J gene: TRBJ1-5
CDR3 protein: CASSLAKGSQPQHF
CDR3 DNA: TGTGCCAGCAGCTTAGCCAAGGGGTCTCAGCCCCAGCATTTT

D gene: -
V gene: TRBV2
clone size: -
J gene: TRBJ2-1
CDR3 protein: CASSWQGITTNEQFF
CDR3 DNA: TGTGCCAGCAGTTGGCAGGGGATCACTACAAATGAGCAGTTCTTC

D gene: -
V gene: TRBV11-3
clone size: -
J gene: TRBJ2-7
CDR3 protein: CASSLGGGASYEQYF
CDR3 DNA: TGTGCCAGCAGCTTAGGCGGAGGGGCCTCCTACGAGCAGTACTTC

D gene: -
V gene: TRBV25-1
clone size: -
J gene: TRBJ2-1
CDR3 protein: CASSGTGSLYNEQFF
CDR3 DNA: TGTGCCAGCAGTGGGACTGGGTCTCTCTACAATGAGCAGTTCTTC

D gene: -
V gene: TRBV28
clone size: once
J gene: TRBJ2-7
CDR3 protein: CASSGSHSYEQYF
CDR3 DNA: TGTGCCAGCAGCGGGTCGCACTCTTACGAGCAGTACTTC

D gene: -
V gene: TRBV6-5
clone size: -
J gene: TRBJ1-1
CDR3 protein: CASSMGRTTEAFF
CDR3 DNA: TGTGCCAGCAGTATGGGCAGAACCACTGAAGCTTTCTTT

D gene: -
V gene: TRBV7-6
clone size: few
J gene: TRBJ2-2
CDR3 protein: CASSLPLGGNTGELFF
CDR3 DNA: TGTGCCAGCAGTCTGCCACTAGGGGGGAACACCGGGGAGCTGTTTTTT

D gene: TRBD1
V gene: TRBV30
clone size: -
J gene: TRBJ1-1
CDR3 protein: CANPGDSNTEAFF
CDR3 DNA: TGTGCCAACCCTGGGGACAGCAACACTGAAGCTTTCTTT

D gene: TRBD1
V gene: TRBV18
clone size: -
J gene: TRBJ2-7
CDR3 protein: CASSADRGDEQYF
CDR3 DNA: TGTGCCAGCTCAGCGGACAGGGGCGACGAGCAGTACTTC

D gene: TRBD2
V gene: TRBV28
clone size: -
J gene: TRBJ2-7
CDR3 protein: CASSSTIHLAGISYEQYF
CDR3 DNA: TGTGCCAGCAGTTCCACAATCCATCTAGCGGGGATCTCCTACGAGCAGTACTTC

D gene: TRBD1
V gene: TRBV11-3
clone size: -
J gene: TRBJ2-7
CDR3 protein: CASSLQTGVMREQYF
CDR3 DNA: TGTGCCAGCAGCTTACAGACAGGGGTTATGCGGGAGCAGTACTTC

D gene: TRBD2
V gene: TRBV7-2
clone size: -
J gene: TRBJ2-7
CDR3 protein: CASSLSASGSYEQYF
CDR3 DNA: TGTGCCAGCAGCTTATCGGCCAGCGGGAGTTACGAGCAGTACTTC

D gene: TRBD2
V gene: TRBV7-2
clone size: -
J gene: TRBJ2-1
CDR3 protein: CASSLEGSGRASEQFF
CDR3 DNA: TGTGCCAGCAGCTTAGAGGGTAGCGGGAGGGCCTCTGAGCAGTTCTTC

D gene: -
V gene: TRBV21-1
clone size: -
J gene: TRBJ2-1
CDR3 protein: CASRSIGTAYNEQFF
CDR3 DNA: TGTGCCAGCAGGTCCATTGGGACAGCTTACAATGAGCAGTTCTTC

D gene: TRBD2
V gene: TRBV9
clone size: -
J gene: TRBJ2-1
CDR3 protein: CASSVASSGPYNEQFF
CDR3 DNA: TGTGCCAGCAGCGTAGCATCTAGCGGCCCCTACAATGAGCAGTTCTTC

D gene: TRBD1
V gene: TRBV7-9
clone size: -
J gene: TRBJ1-1
CDR3 protein: CASSPGQGMNTEAFF
CDR3 DNA: TGTGCCAGCAGCCCCGGACAGGGGATGAACACTGAAGCTTTCTTT

D gene: TRBD2
V gene: TRBV7-3
clone size: -
J gene: TRBJ2-3
CDR3 protein: CASSLVAGGPDTQYF
CDR3 DNA: TGTGCCAGCAGCTTAGTAGCGGGAGGGCCGGATACGCAGTATTTT

D gene: -
V gene: TRBV18
clone size: once
J gene: TRBJ2-5
CDR3 protein: CASSRGYQETQYF
CDR3 DNA: TGTGCCAGCTCACGAGGTTACCAAGAGACCCAGTACTTC

D gene: -
V gene: TRBV30
clone size: -
J gene: TRBJ1-1
CDR3 protein: CAWKLTKNTEAFF
CDR3 DNA: TGTGCCTGGAAATTAACAAAGAACACTGAAGCTTTCTTT

D gene: -
V gene: TRBV27
clone size: -
J gene: TRBJ2-7
CDR3 protein: CASSQGSGEQYF
CDR3 DNA: TGTGCCAGCAGTCAGGGATCGGGCGAGCAGTACTTC

D gene: -
V gene: TRBV5-6
clone size: -
J gene: TRBJ1-1
CDR3 protein: CASSLRGLFPSGNTEAFF
CDR3 DNA: TGTGCCAGCAGCTTGCGCGGACTGTTCCCATCCGGGAACACTGAAGCTTTCTTT

D gene: -
V gene: TRBV6-6
clone size: -
J gene: TRBJ2-7
CDR3 protein: CASSYADSSYEQYF
CDR3 DNA: TGTGCCAGCAGTTACGCGGACAGCTCCTACGAGCAGTACTTC

D gene: TRBD1
V gene: TRBV18
clone size: -
J gene: TRBJ1-3
CDR3 protein: CASSPIQGAVVTGNTIYF
CDR3 DNA: TGTGCCAGCTCACCAATCCAGGGGGCTGTTGTTACTGGAAACACCATATATTTT

D gene: -
V gene: TRBV27
clone size: -
J gene: TRBJ2-7
CDR3 protein: CASSSRSYEQYF
CDR3 DNA: TGTGCCAGCAGTTCTCGGTCCTACGAGCAGTACTTC

D gene: -
V gene: TRBV19
clone size: -
J gene: TRBJ1-1
CDR3 protein: CASTIHPNAEAFF
CDR3 DNA: TGTGCCAGTACCATACACCCGAACGCTGAAGCTTTCTTT

D gene: -
V gene: TRBV2
clone size: -
J gene: TRBJ2-1
CDR3 protein: CASNRVAFYNEQFF
CDR3 DNA: TGTGCCAGCAACCGGGTAGCATTCTACAATGAGCAGTTCTTC

D gene: TRBD2
V gene: TRBV19
clone size: -
J gene: TRBJ2-7
CDR3 protein: CASSVTSGTSYEQYF
CDR3 DNA: TGTGCCAGTAGTGTGACTAGCGGGACTTCCTACGAGCAGTACTTC

D gene: -
V gene: TRBV27
clone size: -
J gene: TRBJ2-7
CDR3 protein: CASSIAGLYEQYF
CDR3 DNA: TGTGCCAGCTCCATAGCAGGACTCTACGAGCAGTACTTC

D gene: TRBD1
V gene: TRBV5-1
clone size: -
J gene: TRBJ2-3
CDR3 protein: CASSFGPGQGADTQYF
CDR3 DNA: TGCGCCAGCAGCTTTGGACCGGGACAGGGTGCGGATACGCAGTATTTT

D gene: -
V gene: TRBV28
clone size: -
J gene: TRBJ2-7
CDR3 protein: CATGRAYEQYF
CDR3 DNA: TGTGCCACCGGGCGGGCCTACGAGCAGTACTTC

D gene: -
V gene: TRBV2
clone size: -
J gene: TRBJ1-4
CDR3 protein: CASNPEAGVRREKLFF
CDR3 DNA: TGTGCCAGCAACCCTGAGGCCGGAGTTCGTCGCGAAAAACTGTTTTTT